The 25 T cell receptor beta chains presented below share a single source sample, sequenced in a study of vaccination and CD4 T cells after COVID-19. No antigens are known for them. Treatment indicated: approximately nine-day PBMC culture with coronavirus spike peptide pools or control peptides (ViraFEST assay). Cultured CD4+ T cell DNA underwent sequencing with the Oncomine TCR Beta short-read assay. TCRdb reprocessed the PCR reads with MiXCR, giving one entry per CDR3 protein. The sample includes over 8,000 distinct CDR3 sequences, roughly 23% of them seen just once. Sequencing was performed on CD4+ T cells from blood, cultured in vitro, taken before SARS-CoV-2 vaccination. These receptors were collected from a human donor who received a COVID-19 vaccine.

This clonotype was counted between two and nine times. The V gene is TRBV30, the J gene TRBJ2-5; D may correspond to TRBD1 or TRBD2 (6 bases each). V was clipped by 0 bases and J by 1 base, with 12 bases between them. This CDR3 has 15 amino acids. In germline, CDR1 is GTSNPN, CDR2 SVGIG (reference sequence). The CDR3: CAWSVSGAVQETQYF. DNA of the CDR3: TGTGCCTGGAGTGTATCGGGGGCAGTCCAAGAGACCCAGTACTTC. The complete variable domain, with remaining parts taken from reference TRBV30 and TRBJ2-5, reads SQTIHQWPATLVQPVGSPLSLECTVEGTSNPNLYWYRQAAGRGLQLLFYSVGIGQISSEVPQNLSASRPQDRQFILSSKKLLLSDSGFYLCAWSVSGAVQETQYFGPGTRLLVL.

This clonotype was seen only a few times. The genes are TRBV7-3 and TRBJ2-1; TRBD2 agrees at 9 bases. The V gene end was trimmed by 5 bases and the J gene end by 1 base; junction bases not matched to a gene: 3. CDR1 is SGHTA, CDR2 FQGTGA, per germline. This CDR3 has 15 amino acids. CDR3 amino acids: CASSPTSGSYNEQFF. CDR3 in DNA: TGTGCCAGCAGCCCGACTAGCGGTTCCTACAATGAGCAGTTCTTC.

The table lists this clonotype with a few counts. The chain joins TRBV14 to TRBJ1-2, with a weak D call TRBD1 (5 bases). The V gene lost 0 bases and the J gene lost 8 bases, with 19 bases spanning the gap. Germline CDR1 is SGHDN and CDR2 is FVKESK. This CDR3 has 16 amino acids. The CDR3 nucleotides read TGTGCCAGCAGCCAAGATCTAGTAGGAGGGGAAGACGGCTACACCTTC. Its protein product is CASSQDLVGGEDGYTF. Drawing the rest from reference TRBV14 and TRBJ1-2, the complete variable domain is EAGVTQFPSHSVIEKGQTVTLRCDPISGHDNLYWYRRVMGKEIKFLLHFVKESKQDESGMPNNRFLAERTGGTYSTLKVQPAELEDSGVYFCASSQDLVGGEDGYTFGSGTRLTVV.

V is TRBV25-1 and J is TRBJ1-2; perhaps TRBD1 as D (5 bases). The germline V and J ends were trimmed by 0 bases and 0 bases, with 11 bases remaining between them. This CDR3 has 16 amino acids. The germline V gene has CDR1 MGHDK and CDR2 SYGVNS. Here the CDR3 reads CASSEYKGAANYGYTF. CDR3 bases: TGTGCCAGCAGTGAATATAAAGGGGCCGCTAACTATGGCTACACCTTC.

The chain carries TRBV5-8 and TRBJ1-2; no clear D. Trimming removed 1 base from V and 4 bases from J, with 14 bases in between. CDR3 length equals 15 residues. CDR1 is SGHTS, CDR2 YDEGEE, per germline. CDR3: CASSLNGGFGYGYTF. In nucleotides, the CDR3 is TGTGCCAGCAGCTTGAACGGAGGGTTCGGCTATGGCTACACCTTC.

The CDR3 nucleotides read TGCGCCAGCACCCACACTAGCGGGGGGGGCACAGATACGCAGTATTTT. Protein sequence: CASTHTSGGGTDTQYF. The V call is TRBV5-1, the J call TRBJ2-3; TRBD2 matches at 13 bases. Germline assignment: CDR1 SGHRS and CDR2 YFSETQ. This CDR3 has 16 residues. With V trimmed by 6 bases and J by 1 base, 5 bases remained unmatched.

This clonotype has only a few counts. V is TRBV6-1 and J is TRBJ1-5; D is unclear. The CDR3 is 15 residues long. Germline loops: CDR1 MNHNS, CDR2 SASEGT. The germline V and J ends were trimmed by 6 bases and 0 bases, with 12 bases remaining between them. As DNA, the CDR3 is TGTGCCAGCAGGGTGCGAAGCGATAGCAATCAGCCCCAGCATTTT. Protein product: CASRVRSDSNQPQHF.

A few counts support this clonotype. V usage is TRBV24-1 and J usage is TRBJ2-2; 11 nucleotides line up with TRBD2. Germline V gene data show CDR1 as KGHDR and CDR2 as SFDVKD. Germline trimming cut 2 bases from V and 7 bases from J; bases unmatched to any gene: 8. This CDR3 has 17 residues. CDR3 region: CATSDSYWGTSGGELFF. The CDR3, as DNA: TGTGCCACCAGTGATTCGTATTGGGGGACTAGCGGCGGGGAGCTGTTTTTT.

V and J are TRBV12-3 or TRBV12-4 and TRBJ2-5; 7 bases fit TRBD1. V shed 3 bases, J shed 1 base, and the junction held 14 bases outside the gene matches. The CDR3 loop spans 18 amino acids. CDR3 protein: CASSFGLRTGSSQETQYF. The CDR3 DNA is TGTGCCAGCAGTTTCGGTCTTAGGACAGGCAGCAGCCAAGAGACCCAGTACTTC.

In this sample, this clonotype turned up once. The gene calls are TRBV4-1 and TRBJ2-1, with D possibly matching TRBD1 (5 bases). Between the trimmed V and J ends, which lost 0 bases and 0 bases, there was a span of 27 bases. From germline, CDR1 is MGHRA and CDR2 YSYEKL. The CDR3 covers 22 residues. In DNA form, the CDR3 reads TGCGCCAGCAGCCAAGATACGGTGTCAGGGATCATCCACCCGAGCTCCTACAATGAGCAGTTCTTC. It translates to CASSQDTVSGIIHPSSYNEQFF.

This clonotype was seen a handful of times. The chain uses TRBV7-9 and TRBJ2-3; no clear D. The CDR3 spans 12 residues. Germline lookup yields CDR1 SEHNR and CDR2 FQNEAQ (reference sequence). V was trimmed by 3 bases and J by 4 bases, leaving 5 bases between them. The CDR3 protein is CASSLPADTQYF. In nucleotides, the CDR3 is TGTGCCAGCAGCTTGCCAGCAGATACGCAGTATTTT.

This clonotype was seen a few times. The V call is TRBV27, the J call TRBJ2-2; 11 positions match TRBD1. The CDR3 consists of 16 residues. Germline V gene data show CDR1 as MNHEY and CDR2 as SMNVEV (reference sequence). J was trimmed by 5 bases and V by 2 bases; bases with no gene match: 4. The CDR3 bases are TGTGCCAGCAGTTTACACGGGACAGGGGGGACCGGGGAGCTGTTTTTT. This codes for CASSLHGTGGTGELFF.

V usage is TRBV6-5 and J usage is TRBJ1-5; D is ambiguous. Germline CDR1 and CDR2: MNHEY and SVGAGI. Trimming shortened V by 0 bases and J by 1 base, and 10 bases separated the two germline ends. CDR3 size: 16 residues. The CDR3 spells CASSYSIGRSNQPQHF. The DNA of the CDR3 is TGTGCCAGCAGTTACTCGATTGGTAGGAGCAATCAGCCCCAGCATTTT.

The sample holds a few counts of this clonotype. The chain combines TRBV15 with TRBJ2-7, with 7 nucleotides matching TRBD1. CDR3 size: 14 residues. CDR1 and CDR2 (germline): LNHNV, YYDKDF (reference sequence). The trim removed 3 bases at V and 2 bases at J, leaving 4 bases unmatched. The DNA of the CDR3 is TGTGCCACCAGCAGGGGGACAGACCCCTACGAGCAGTACTTC. Translation gives CATSRGTDPYEQYF.

The chain links TRBV20-1 to TRBJ1-5, with TRBD1 matching 8 bases. V gave up 4 bases and J gave up 4 bases; unmatched junction bases: 3. The CDR3 length is 13 residues. Germline V gene data show CDR1 as DFQATT and CDR2 as SNEGSKA (reference sequence). As DNA, the CDR3 is TGCAGTGCTATCACAGGGGGTAATCAGCCCCAGCATTTT. Its protein is CSAITGGNQPQHF.

This clonotype is termed medium-sized. V gene TRBV10-1 combines with J gene TRBJ1-2; 7 positions match TRBD1. The V gene's germline CDR1 is WNHNN and CDR2 SYGVQD (reference sequence). The CDR3 covers 13 residues. With V trimmed by 6 bases and J by 6 bases, 7 bases remained unmatched. In nucleotides, the CDR3 is TGCGCCAGCAGCGCAGACAGGGTTGATGGCTACACCTTC. Its translation: CASSADRVDGYTF.

The rearrangement uses TRBV25-1 and TRBJ2-1, with TRBD2 matching over 10 bases. This CDR3 is 14 amino acids long. CDR1 is MGHDK and CDR2 is SYGVNS in the germline V gene. V trimming: 3 bases; J trimming: 15 bases; junction bases outside the gene matches: 11. Here the CDR3 DNA reads TGTGCCAGCAGTGACACAAGCGGGGGGGCCAATCCGTTCTTC. Translation: CASSDTSGGANPFF.

The genes are TRBV5-4 and TRBJ2-5, with TRBD2 identical over 9 bases. The junction had 9 bases not matched to a gene; V was cut back by 4 bases and J by 2 bases. This CDR3 has 16 amino acids. Germline V lookup: CDR1 SGHNT, CDR2 YYREEE (reference sequence). The CDR3 here is CASSRSGGLGQETQYF. In nucleotides, the CDR3 is TGTGCCAGCAGCCGTAGCGGGGGCCTGGGACAAGAGACCCAGTACTTC.

The chain recombines TRBV11-1 with TRBJ2-3; 10 bases align to TRBD2. The germline V gene encodes CDR1 SGHAT and CDR2 FQDESV (reference sequence). This CDR3 has 16 amino acids. With 3 bases clipped from V and 3 bases from J, the junction kept 6 bases outside the gene matches. This chain's CDR3 is CASSFRASGGTDTQYF. The CDR3 nucleotides read TGTGCCAGCAGCTTTCGGGCTAGCGGGGGAACAGATACGCAGTATTTT.

The chain joins TRBV20-1 to TRBJ2-1; a possible D gene is TRBD1 (5 bases). This CDR3 region has 14 residues. V was clipped by 3 bases and J by 4 bases, with 13 bases between them. Per the germline V gene, CDR1 is DFQATT and CDR2 is SNEGSKA (reference sequence). The CDR3 DNA is TGCAGTGCTAGCCCCCTGACAGTTTACAATGAGCAGTTCTTC. This encodes CSASPLTVYNEQFF.

This clonotype was seen a few times. The CDR3 DNA sequence: TGTGCCAGCAGTAAGGACAGGGAGGGGCGAGGCTACACCTTC. Amino acids: CASSKDREGRGYTF. This sequence joins TRBV2 and TRBJ1-2; 8 bases match TRBD1. Germline CDR1 reads SNHLY; CDR2 reads FYNNEI. The CDR3 extends over 14 amino acids. The V and J ends lost 5 bases and 8 bases, in that order; junction bases with no gene match: 10.

This rearrangement joins TRBV12-3 or TRBV12-4 to TRBJ2-5; D unresolved. The CDR3 is made up of 12 amino acids. V was shortened by 6 bases and J by 7 bases, with 12 bases between the two germline ends. The CDR3 is CASSPTGATQYF. CDR3 DNA: TGTGCCAGCAGCCCGACTGGAGCGACCCAGTACTTC.

This clonotype was counted only a few times. The rearrangement links TRBV11-3 to TRBJ2-7; D may be TRBD1 (6 bases). The germline V and J ends were trimmed by 1 base and 8 bases, with 12 bases remaining between them. Germline CDR1 and CDR2: SGHNT and YENEEA. The CDR3 totals 13 residues. CDR3 nucleotides: TGTGCCAGCAGCTTAGGGCAGGGGAGAAAGCAGTACTTC. Amino acid sequence: CASSLGQGRKQYF.

This clonotype was observed a few times. J is TRBJ1-2 and V is TRBV12-3 or TRBV12-4, with D maybe TRBD1 (5 bases). The CDR3 contains 15 residues. V lost 5 bases and J 5 bases, leaving 18 bases between the germline ends. The chain's CDR3 is CASSLSSGSSYGYTF. In DNA form, the CDR3 reads TGTGCCAGCAGTCTCTCATCAGGGTCTAGTTATGGCTACACCTTC.

There are a few counts of this clonotype. The chain employs TRBV19 and TRBJ1-1; D not resolved. The V and J ends lost 1 base and 1 base respectively, with 7 bases between them. The CDR3 is made up of 14 amino acids. Germline CDR1 LNHDA, CDR2 SQIVND (reference sequence). CDR3 bases: TGTGCCAGTAGTATAGGTGGGAGGAACACTGAAGCTTTCTTT. Encoded protein: CASSIGGRNTEAFF. The whole variable domain, filled in from reference TRBV19 and TRBJ1-1, reads DGGITQSPKYLFRKEGQNVTLSCEQNLNHDAMYWYRQDPGQGLRLIYYSQIVNDFQKGDIAEGYSVSREKKESFPLTVTSAQKNPTAFYLCASSIGGRNTEAFFGQGTRLTVV.